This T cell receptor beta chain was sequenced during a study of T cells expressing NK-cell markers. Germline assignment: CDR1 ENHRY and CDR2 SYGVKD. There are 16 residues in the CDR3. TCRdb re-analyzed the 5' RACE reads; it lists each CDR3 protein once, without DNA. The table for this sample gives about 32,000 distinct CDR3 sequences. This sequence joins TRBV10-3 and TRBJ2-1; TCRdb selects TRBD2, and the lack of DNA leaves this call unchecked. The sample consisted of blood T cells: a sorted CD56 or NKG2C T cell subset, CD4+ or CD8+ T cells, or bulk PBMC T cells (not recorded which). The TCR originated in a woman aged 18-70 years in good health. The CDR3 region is CAISPPLAGGLIEQFF.